The T cell receptor beta chain described here comes from a study of shared clonotypes between healthy human individuals. Study outcomes and limitations: Generation probabilities of non-shared clonotypes were lower (relative to those shared by all four donors).

Concerning this clone: Its antigen is still unknown.

Sequenced by immunoSEQ multiplex PCR; TCRdb stores in-frame clones only, minus some. The repertoire holds 1.5 million to 1.9 million clones, with 95% to 99% as singletons. The germline gives CDR1 SGHNT, CDR2 YYREEE (reference sequence). V was trimmed by 2 bases and J by 8 bases, leaving 13 bases between them. The CDR3 is made up of 13 amino acids. The chain links TRBV5-4 to TRBJ1-2; D remains ambiguous. Sequences were obtained from naive CD4+ T cells sorted from blood. The subset: CD45RA+ positively selected. This clonotype originated in a man under 40 in good health. The CDR3 region has the DNA TGTGCCAGCAGCTTTTTAGGCAGGAGGGGCTACACCTTC. Amino acids: CASSFLGRRGYTF.